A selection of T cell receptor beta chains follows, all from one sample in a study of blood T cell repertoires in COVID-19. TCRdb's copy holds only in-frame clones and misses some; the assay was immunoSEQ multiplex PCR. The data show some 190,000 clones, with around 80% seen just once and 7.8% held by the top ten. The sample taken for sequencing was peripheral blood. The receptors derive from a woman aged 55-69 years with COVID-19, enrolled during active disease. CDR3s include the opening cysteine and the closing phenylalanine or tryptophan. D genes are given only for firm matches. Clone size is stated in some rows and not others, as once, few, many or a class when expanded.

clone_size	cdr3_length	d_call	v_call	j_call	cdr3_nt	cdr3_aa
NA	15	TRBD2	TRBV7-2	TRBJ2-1	TGTGCCAGCACCTATCTCCGACTAGCGGGAGGTGAGCAGTTCTTC	CASTYLRLAGGEQFF
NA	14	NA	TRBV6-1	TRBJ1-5	TGTGCCAGCAGGCAGGGGACTAGCAATCAGCCCCAGCATTTT	CASRQGTSNQPQHF
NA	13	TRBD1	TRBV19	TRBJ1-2	TGTGCCAGTGAGGGACAGGGGATTAATGGCTACACCTTC	CASEGQGINGYTF
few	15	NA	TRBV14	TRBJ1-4	TGTGCCAGCAGCCAACAGGTGCTGGGTAATGAAAAACTGTTTTTT	CASSQQVLGNEKLFF
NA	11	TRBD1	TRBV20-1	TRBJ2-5	TGCACTATAGACAGGGGGGAGACCCAGTACTTC	CTIDRGETQYF
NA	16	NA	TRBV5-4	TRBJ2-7	TGTGCCAGCAGCTTGGACCCCTCTAGGAGTGCCCACGAGCAGTACTTC	CASSLDPSRSAHEQYF
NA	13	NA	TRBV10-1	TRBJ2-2	TGCGCCAGCAGTGACAGAAACACCGGGGAGCTGTTTTTT	CASSDRNTGELFF
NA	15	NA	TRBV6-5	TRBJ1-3	TGTGCCAGCAGGCGGGACCTTGGGTCCGGAAACACCATATATTTT	CASRRDLGSGNTIYF
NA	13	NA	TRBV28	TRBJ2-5	TGTGCCAGCAGACAACAGGGTTCGGAGACCCAGTACTTC	CASRQQGSETQYF
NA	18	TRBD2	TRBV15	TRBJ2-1	TGTGCCACCAGCATCGATTCGGCCGGGACTAGCGGGGAAATTGAGCAGTTCTTC	CATSIDSAGTSGEIEQFF
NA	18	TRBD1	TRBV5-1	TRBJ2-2	TGCGCCAGCAGCCGCCGATCAAGACAGGGAGCTAACACCGGGGAGCTGTTTTTT	CASSRRSRQGANTGELFF
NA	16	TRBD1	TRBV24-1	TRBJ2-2	TGTGCCACTCGGCCAGGGACAGGGTCGAACACCGGGGAGCTGTTTTTT	CATRPGTGSNTGELFF
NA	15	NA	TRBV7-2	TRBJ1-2	TGTGCCAGCAGCCCGGACCCGGGGGATAACTATGGCTACACCTTC	CASSPDPGDNYGYTF
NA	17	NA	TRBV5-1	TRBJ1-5	TGCGCCAGCAGCGAATCCCCCCGGACAGTTAGCAATCAGCCCCAGCATTTT	CASSESPRTVSNQPQHF
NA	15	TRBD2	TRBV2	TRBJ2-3	TGTGCCAGCAGTTTAGCGGGAGGATTAACAGATACGCAGTATTTT	CASSLAGGLTDTQYF
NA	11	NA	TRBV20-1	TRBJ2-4	TGCAGTGCGGAGAGAGGAAACATTCAGTACTTC	CSAERGNIQYF
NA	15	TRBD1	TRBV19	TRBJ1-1	TGTGCCAGTAGTATTGTAGGACAGGGGAACACTGAAGCTTTCTTT	CASSIVGQGNTEAFF
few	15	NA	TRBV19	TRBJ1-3	TGTGCCACTGGGGGGGAGGCCCGCTCTGGAAACACCATATATTTT	CATGGEARSGNTIYF
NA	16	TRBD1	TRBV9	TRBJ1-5	TGTGCCAGCAGCGTAGCTGCGACAGGGGTCGGTCAGCCCCAGCATTTT	CASSVAATGVGQPQHF
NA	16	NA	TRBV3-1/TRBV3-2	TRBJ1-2	TGTGCCAGCAGCCAAGCTTCTCTTTCAGGGGCAAGGGGCTACACCTTC	CASSQASLSGARGYTF
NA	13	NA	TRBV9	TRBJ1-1	TGTGCCAGCAGCGCCAATAGCAACACTGAAGCTTTCTTT	CASSANSNTEAFF
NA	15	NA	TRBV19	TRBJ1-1	TGTGCCAGTAGCCCCCCGACAGTCGTGGGGACTGAAGCTTTCTTT	CASSPPTVVGTEAFF
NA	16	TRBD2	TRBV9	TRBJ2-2	TGTGCCAGCAGCCTCTCTGCGGGAGCGGTTATCGGGGAGCTGTTTTTT	CASSLSAGAVIGELFF
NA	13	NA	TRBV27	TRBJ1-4	TGTGCCAGCAGTTTTTCCGGGTTTGAAAAACTGTTTTTT	CASSFSGFEKLFF
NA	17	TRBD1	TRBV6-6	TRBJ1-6	TGTGCCAGCAGTCGGACCCCAGGCGGGACAGTAAATTCACCCCTCCACTTT	CASSRTPGGTVNSPLHF
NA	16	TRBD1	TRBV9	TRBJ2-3	TGTGCCAGCAGCGCCCAAGGACAGGGAATCACAGATACGCAGTATTTT	CASSAQGQGITDTQYF
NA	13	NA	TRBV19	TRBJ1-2	TGTGCCAGTAGCGATGGGAGGAGGGGAGGCTACACCTTC	CASSDGRRGGYTF
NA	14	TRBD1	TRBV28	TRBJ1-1	TGTGCCAGCAGTCTCAAGACAGGGGCTAAAAGGGCTTTCTTT	CASSLKTGAKRAFF
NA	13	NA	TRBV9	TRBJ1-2	TGTGCCAGCAGCGTAGGGAGTAACTATGGCTACACCTTC	CASSVGSNYGYTF
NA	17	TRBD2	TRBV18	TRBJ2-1	TGTGCCAGCTCACCGAGGACTAGCGGGAGTAGCTACAATGAGCAGTTCTTC	CASSPRTSGSSYNEQFF
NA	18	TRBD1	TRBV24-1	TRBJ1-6	TGTGCCACCAGTGATGAGGACAGGATTAGCTCCTATAATTCACCCCTCCACTTT	CATSDEDRISSYNSPLHF